The subject of this entry is one TCR beta chain. Per the original methods: Amplification of reference gene primers provided the estimated nucleated cell counts. Profiling relied on immunoSEQ multiplex PCR, and the TCRdb table lists in-frame clones only, not all of them. V and J calls and clone size are as listed in that table; D and trimming were resolved from the DNA. The sample holds more than 25,000 clones, roughly 84% seen once. These data belong to a study of blood T cell repertoires in COVID-19. Study-level information: Some COVID-19 samples were acute and others convalescent; all came from the United States, Italy and Spain. Sources were T cells, B-cell-depleted T cells, or PBMCs; the material itself was cDNA or gDNA.

Sequencing was done on a sample of peripheral blood. The TCR was taken from a man older than 75 with active COVID-19.

The CDR3, as DNA: TGCGCCAGCAGCCAAGGACTGGCCGTTTTCTATGGCTACACCTTC. Translating gives CASSQGLAVFYGYTF. The rearrangement links TRBV4-1 to TRBJ1-2; D call uncertain. The germline gives CDR1 MGHRA, CDR2 YSYEKL. The CDR3 is made up of 15 amino acids. Trimming pared 1 base from V and 4 bases from J, leaving 13 bases between.